Listed below are T cell receptor beta chains from one sample, sequenced in a study of cytomegalovirus exposure and HLA in healthy donors. Produced via immunoSEQ multiplex PCR; TCRdb's table is partial and in-frame only. The sample consists of over 200,000 clones, around four fifths of them appearing once. The sequenced sample consisted of PBMCs. All receptors derive from a woman under 30 in good health and CMV-seronegative. Both conserved end residues are part of each CDR3. The order of the fields is D gene, J gene, V gene, clone size, CDR3 protein, CDR3 DNA. A D gene is named only where the DNA matches it firmly. Only some rows state a clone size, as once, few, many or a class for expanded clones.

d_call: -
j_call: TRBJ1-5
v_call: TRBV27
clone_size: -
cdr3_aa: CASSRNSNQPQHF
cdr3_nt: TGTGCCAGCAGCCGCAATAGCAATCAGCCCCAGCATTTT

d_call: TRBD2
j_call: TRBJ2-7
v_call: TRBV6-5
clone_size: -
cdr3_aa: CASSYREGSYEQYF
cdr3_nt: TGTGCCAGCAGTTACCGGGAGGGCTCTTACGAGCAGTACTTC

d_call: -
j_call: TRBJ1-5
v_call: TRBV5-1
clone_size: -
cdr3_aa: CASSLSGYEPQHF
cdr3_nt: TGCGCCAGCAGCTTGTCCGGGTATGAGCCCCAGCATTTT

d_call: -
j_call: TRBJ1-2
v_call: TRBV6-6
clone_size: -
cdr3_aa: CASSDPPGTHYGYTF
cdr3_nt: TGTGCCAGCAGTGACCCCCCCGGGACACACTATGGCTACACCTTC

d_call: -
j_call: TRBJ1-5
v_call: TRBV29-1
clone_size: -
cdr3_aa: CSVQGYSNQPQHF
cdr3_nt: TGCAGCGTCCAGGGTTATAGCAATCAGCCCCAGCATTTT

d_call: -
j_call: TRBJ2-2
v_call: TRBV27
clone_size: -
cdr3_aa: CASSLTRETNTGELFF
cdr3_nt: TGTGCCAGCAGTTTGACCCGGGAGACGAACACCGGGGAGCTGTTTTTT

d_call: -
j_call: TRBJ2-2
v_call: TRBV6-5
clone_size: -
cdr3_aa: CASSLRRTNTGELFF
cdr3_nt: TGTGCCAGCAGTTTGCGACGAACGAACACCGGGGAGCTGTTTTTT

d_call: TRBD1
j_call: TRBJ2-7
v_call: TRBV28
clone_size: once
cdr3_aa: CASSLGTGYEQYF
cdr3_nt: TGTGCCAGCAGTCTCGGGACAGGCTACGAGCAGTACTTC

d_call: -
j_call: TRBJ2-1
v_call: TRBV10-3
clone_size: -
cdr3_aa: CAIRPSLGDEQFF
cdr3_nt: TGTGCCATCAGGCCTTCTCTAGGGGATGAGCAGTTCTTC

d_call: -
j_call: TRBJ2-5
v_call: TRBV5-1
clone_size: -
cdr3_aa: CASALAGEETQYF
cdr3_nt: TGCGCCAGCGCCCTCGCAGGGGAAGAGACCCAGTACTTC

d_call: -
j_call: TRBJ2-2
v_call: TRBV5-1
clone_size: -
cdr3_aa: CASSPGQPAGELFF
cdr3_nt: TGCGCCAGCAGCCCAGGTCAGCCGGCCGGGGAGCTGTTTTTT

d_call: -
j_call: TRBJ2-7
v_call: TRBV11-2
clone_size: -
cdr3_aa: CASSLVAAFSYEQYF
cdr3_nt: TGTGCCAGCAGCTTAGTGGCCGCTTTCTCCTACGAGCAGTACTTC

d_call: -
j_call: TRBJ1-5
v_call: TRBV28
clone_size: -
cdr3_aa: CASSFWTGQPQHF
cdr3_nt: TGTGCCAGCAGTTTCTGGACTGGTCAGCCCCAGCATTTT

d_call: TRBD1
j_call: TRBJ2-7
v_call: TRBV14
clone_size: -
cdr3_aa: CASRRTGLYEQYF
cdr3_nt: TGTGCCAGCAGGAGGACAGGGCTCTACGAGCAGTACTTC

d_call: TRBD2
j_call: TRBJ2-2
v_call: TRBV9
clone_size: -
cdr3_aa: CASSVTGVAGPTGELFF
cdr3_nt: TGTGCCAGCAGCGTAACTGGGGTAGCGGGGCCGACCGGGGAGCTGTTTTTT

d_call: TRBD1
j_call: TRBJ2-7
v_call: TRBV5-4
clone_size: -
cdr3_aa: CASSLKGARSYEQYF
cdr3_nt: TGTGCCAGCAGCTTGAAGGGGGCGCGGAGCTACGAGCAGTACTTC

d_call: -
j_call: TRBJ2-1
v_call: TRBV7-9
clone_size: -
cdr3_aa: CASSLAHGEQFF
cdr3_nt: TGTGCCAGCAGCTTAGCACACGGTGAGCAGTTCTTC

d_call: -
j_call: TRBJ2-7
v_call: TRBV11-1
clone_size: -
cdr3_aa: CASSSFWDRTLPREQYF
cdr3_nt: TGTGCCAGCAGCAGCTTTTGGGACCGGACTCTACCTAGGGAGCAGTACTTC

d_call: -
j_call: TRBJ2-7
v_call: TRBV7-8
clone_size: -
cdr3_aa: CASSPLRENYEQYF
cdr3_nt: TGTGCCAGCAGCCCCCTCCGGGAAAACTACGAGCAGTACTTC

d_call: TRBD1
j_call: TRBJ2-7
v_call: TRBV27
clone_size: -
cdr3_aa: CARPVRDSILEPTYEQYF
cdr3_nt: TGTGCCAGACCGGTCCGGGACAGCATTCTAGAACCTACCTACGAGCAGTACTTC

d_call: -
j_call: TRBJ2-3
v_call: TRBV2
clone_size: -
cdr3_aa: CASSEGGSRIHTQYF
cdr3_nt: TGTGCCAGCAGTGAGGGGGGCAGTAGGATCCATACGCAGTATTTT

d_call: TRBD1
j_call: TRBJ2-7
v_call: TRBV18
clone_size: -
cdr3_aa: CASSPLDRGGEQYF
cdr3_nt: TGTGCCAGCTCACCACTGGACAGGGGTGGCGAGCAGTACTTC

d_call: TRBD1
j_call: TRBJ2-5
v_call: TRBV2
clone_size: -
cdr3_aa: CATGQGVETQYF
cdr3_nt: TGTGCCACCGGACAGGGGGTCGAGACCCAGTACTTC

d_call: -
j_call: TRBJ2-5
v_call: TRBV7-9
clone_size: few
cdr3_aa: CASSLAGGAAQTQYF
cdr3_nt: TGTGCCAGCAGCTTAGCTGGAGGGGCTGCCCAGACCCAGTACTTC

d_call: -
j_call: TRBJ1-2
v_call: TRBV4-1
clone_size: -
cdr3_aa: CASSQGPRENYGYTF
cdr3_nt: TGCGCCAGCAGCCAAGGGCCCAGAGAGAACTATGGCTACACCTTC

d_call: TRBD2
j_call: TRBJ2-5
v_call: TRBV25-1
clone_size: -
cdr3_aa: CASSEGLAGVETQYF
cdr3_nt: TGTGCCAGCAGTGAAGGACTAGCGGGAGTAGAGACCCAGTACTTC

d_call: -
j_call: TRBJ1-2
v_call: TRBV6-1
clone_size: -
cdr3_aa: CAARGAVLNYTF
cdr3_nt: TGTGCCGCAAGGGGGGCCGTTTTGAACTACACCTTC

d_call: TRBD1
j_call: TRBJ1-3
v_call: TRBV6-5
clone_size: -
cdr3_aa: CASRSTGASGNTIYF
cdr3_nt: TGTGCCAGCAGGTCGACAGGGGCCTCTGGAAACACCATATATTTT

d_call: -
j_call: TRBJ1-2
v_call: TRBV5-4
clone_size: -
cdr3_aa: CASSPSGGYGYTF
cdr3_nt: TGTGCCAGCAGCCCGTCGGGGGGCTATGGCTACACCTTC

d_call: TRBD1
j_call: TRBJ2-7
v_call: TRBV4-1
clone_size: once
cdr3_aa: CASSQSPGTGGDEQYF
cdr3_nt: TGCGCCAGCAGCCAAAGTCCCGGGACAGGGGGTGACGAGCAGTACTTC

d_call: -
j_call: TRBJ1-2
v_call: TRBV6-5
clone_size: -
cdr3_aa: CASSSGYYGYTF
cdr3_nt: TGTGCCAGCAGTTCGGGATACTATGGCTACACCTTC

d_call: -
j_call: TRBJ1-1
v_call: TRBV13
clone_size: -
cdr3_aa: CASSPRTVNTEAFF
cdr3_nt: TGTGCCAGCAGCCCCCGGACAGTGAACACTGAAGCTTTCTTT

d_call: TRBD2
j_call: TRBJ2-7
v_call: TRBV30
clone_size: -
cdr3_aa: CAWSVAGNSYEQYF
cdr3_nt: TGTGCCTGGTCGGTAGCGGGGAACTCCTACGAGCAGTACTTC

d_call: TRBD1
j_call: TRBJ1-2
v_call: TRBV27
clone_size: -
cdr3_aa: CASSLAGTGIGYTF
cdr3_nt: TGTGCCAGCAGTTTGGCCGGGACAGGGATTGGCTACACCTTC

d_call: TRBD2
j_call: TRBJ2-3
v_call: TRBV7-2
clone_size: -
cdr3_aa: CASSYTSGGADTQYF
cdr3_nt: TGTGCCAGCAGCTATACTAGCGGGGGGGCAGATACGCAGTATTTT

d_call: TRBD1
j_call: TRBJ2-2
v_call: TRBV7-3
clone_size: once
cdr3_aa: CASSPGQDTGELFF
cdr3_nt: TGTGCCAGCAGCCCGGGACAGGACACCGGGGAGCTGTTTTTT

d_call: -
j_call: TRBJ2-7
v_call: TRBV28
clone_size: -
cdr3_aa: CASSFRDTSSYEQYF
cdr3_nt: TGTGCCAGCAGCTTCCGCGATACTAGTTCCTACGAGCAGTACTTC

d_call: -
j_call: TRBJ1-3
v_call: TRBV30
clone_size: -
cdr3_aa: CAWSVGPGDTIYF
cdr3_nt: TGTGCCTGGAGTGTAGGCCCGGGTGACACCATATATTTT

d_call: -
j_call: TRBJ2-2
v_call: TRBV11-3
clone_size: -
cdr3_aa: CASSQSRGELFF
cdr3_nt: TGTGCCAGCAGCCAATCACGGGGGGAGCTGTTTTTT

d_call: -
j_call: TRBJ2-1
v_call: TRBV2
clone_size: -
cdr3_aa: CASSGTERYNEQFF
cdr3_nt: TGTGCCAGCAGTGGGACAGAAAGATACAATGAGCAGTTCTTC

d_call: -
j_call: TRBJ1-2
v_call: TRBV6-6
clone_size: -
cdr3_aa: CASSYRLGVMGGGYTF
cdr3_nt: TGTGCCAGCAGTTACCGTTTGGGGGTCATGGGGGGCGGCTACACCTTC

d_call: -
j_call: TRBJ1-1
v_call: TRBV10-2
clone_size: -
cdr3_aa: CASTLGGGGTEAFF
cdr3_nt: TGCGCCAGCACGTTAGGGGGAGGGGGCACTGAAGCTTTCTTT

d_call: -
j_call: TRBJ1-5
v_call: TRBV9
clone_size: -
cdr3_aa: CASSEGAGNQPQHF
cdr3_nt: TGTGCCAGCAGTGAGGGCGCGGGCAATCAGCCCCAGCATTTT

d_call: TRBD1
j_call: TRBJ1-2
v_call: TRBV5-1
clone_size: -
cdr3_aa: CASSLDGEGGLLSNGYTF
cdr3_nt: TGCGCCAGCAGCTTGGATGGCGAAGGGGGCTTATTGTCAAATGGCTACACCTTC

d_call: TRBD1
j_call: TRBJ2-7
v_call: TRBV7-2
clone_size: -
cdr3_aa: CASSRARTGTYEQYF
cdr3_nt: TGTGCCAGCAGCAGAGCACGGACAGGGACCTACGAGCAGTACTTC

d_call: -
j_call: TRBJ1-1
v_call: TRBV27
clone_size: -
cdr3_aa: CASSWVWWGRAFF
cdr3_nt: TGTGCCAGCAGTTGGGTGTGGTGGGGGCGAGCTTTCTTT